This T cell receptor beta chain came from a study of blood T cell repertoires in COVID-19. Overall study context: T cells, B-cell-depleted T cells, or PBMCs supplied cDNA or gDNA.

The method was immunoSEQ multiplex PCR; TCRdb's version includes in-frame clones alone and lacks a portion of them. Of over 300,000 clones in the sample, almost 90% were seen once. The CDR3 is made up of 17 amino acids. Germline loops: CDR1 LGHNA, CDR2 YNFKEQ. V lost 2 bases, J lost 0 bases, and 7 bases stayed unmatched. This clone has just one count. This TCR derives from a man younger than 35 with active or convalescent COVID-19. The specimen sequenced was peripheral blood. V and J are TRBV4-2 and TRBJ2-1, with 7 bases lining up with TRBD2. CDR3 DNA: TGTGCCAGCAGCCAACGGCGGGGGTCTAGCTCCTACAATGAGCAGTTCTTC. Protein: CASSQRRGSSSYNEQFF.